The clone carrying this TCR beta chain has just a few counts. This sample is drawn from a study of blood T cell repertoires in COVID-19. Study-wide context: COVID-19 samples, acute and convalescent, were from the United States, Italy and Spain. The analysed material was cDNA or gDNA that came from T cells, B-cell-depleted T cells, or PBMCs.

Under the authors' procedure: Nucleated cell counts were estimated from reference gene primer amplification. Method: immunoSEQ multiplex PCR; TCRdb's copy keeps in-frame clones and lacks some. V and J calls and clone size are given by that table; D and trimming were obtained from the DNA. Counted here are 150,000 to 160,000 clones, 80% occurring once; the ten biggest clones make up approximately 0.5%. Material: peripheral blood. This sequence was found in a man between 60 and 75 years old with acute or convalescent COVID-19.

The chain's CDR3 is CASSLGEFNYGYTF. DNA for the CDR3: TGTGCCAGCAGCCTCGGGGAATTTAACTATGGCTACACCTTC. The chain is built from TRBV5-6 and TRBJ1-2; D remains unclear. The V gene lost 4 bases and the J gene lost 1 base, with 11 bases spanning the gap. The CDR3 is 14 residues long. Germline-derived CDR1 and CDR2 are SGHDT and YYEEEE.